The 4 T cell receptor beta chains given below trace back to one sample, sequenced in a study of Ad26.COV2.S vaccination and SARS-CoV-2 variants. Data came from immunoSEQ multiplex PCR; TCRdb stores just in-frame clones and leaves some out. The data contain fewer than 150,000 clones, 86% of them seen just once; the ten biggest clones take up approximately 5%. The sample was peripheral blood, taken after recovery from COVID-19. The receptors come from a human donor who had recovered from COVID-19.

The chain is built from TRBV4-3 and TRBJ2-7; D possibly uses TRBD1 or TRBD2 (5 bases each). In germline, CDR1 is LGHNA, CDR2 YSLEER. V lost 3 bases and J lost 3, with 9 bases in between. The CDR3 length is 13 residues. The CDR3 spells CASSQGVGYEQYF. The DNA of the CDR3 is TGCGCCAGCAGCCAGGGGGTTGGCTACGAGCAGTACTTC.

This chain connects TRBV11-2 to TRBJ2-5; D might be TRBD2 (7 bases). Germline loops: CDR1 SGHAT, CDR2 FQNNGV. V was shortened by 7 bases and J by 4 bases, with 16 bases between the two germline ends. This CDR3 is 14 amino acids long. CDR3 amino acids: CASTWGGPGETQYF. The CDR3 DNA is TGTGCCAGCACCTGGGGGGGCCCGGGAGAGACCCAGTACTTC.

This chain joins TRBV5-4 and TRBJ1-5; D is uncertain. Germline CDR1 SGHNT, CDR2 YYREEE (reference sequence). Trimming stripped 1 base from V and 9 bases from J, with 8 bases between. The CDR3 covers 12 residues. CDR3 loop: CASSLPGRPQHF. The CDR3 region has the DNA TGTGCCAGCAGCTTGCCGGGGAGGCCCCAGCATTTT.

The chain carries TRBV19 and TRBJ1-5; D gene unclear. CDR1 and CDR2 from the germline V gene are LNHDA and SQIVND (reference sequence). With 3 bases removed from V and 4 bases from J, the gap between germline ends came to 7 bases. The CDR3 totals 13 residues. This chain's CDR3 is CASSMVGNQPQHF. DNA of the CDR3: TGTGCCAGTAGTATGGTAGGGAATCAGCCCCAGCATTTT.